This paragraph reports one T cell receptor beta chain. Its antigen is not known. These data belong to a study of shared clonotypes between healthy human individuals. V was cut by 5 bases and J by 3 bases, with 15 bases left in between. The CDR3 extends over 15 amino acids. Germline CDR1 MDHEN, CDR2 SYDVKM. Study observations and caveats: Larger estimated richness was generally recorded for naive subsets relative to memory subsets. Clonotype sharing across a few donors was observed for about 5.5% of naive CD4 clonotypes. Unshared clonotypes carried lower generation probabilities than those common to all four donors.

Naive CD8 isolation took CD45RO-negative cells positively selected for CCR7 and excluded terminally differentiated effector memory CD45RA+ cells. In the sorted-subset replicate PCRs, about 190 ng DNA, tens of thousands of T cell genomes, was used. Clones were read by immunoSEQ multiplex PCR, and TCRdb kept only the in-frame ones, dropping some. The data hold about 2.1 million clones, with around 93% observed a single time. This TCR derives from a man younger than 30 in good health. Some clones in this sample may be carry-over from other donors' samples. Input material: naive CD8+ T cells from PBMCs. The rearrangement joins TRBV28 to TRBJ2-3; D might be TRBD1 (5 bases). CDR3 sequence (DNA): TGTGCCAGCAGTCCAGCATTGGGGCAAACAGATACGCAGTATTTT. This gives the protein CASSPALGQTDTQYF.